This TCR beta chain stems from a study of shared clonotypes between healthy human individuals (dated by TCRdb to the early 2020s). About the investigation overall: The cohort included a few men and a couple of women between 18 and 49 years of age. For each donor, three plates each were used for CD4 naive and CD4 memory, two plates were used for CD8 naive, and one plate was used for CD8 memory. The study deeply sequenced blood TCR repertoires of several healthy adults to estimate repertoire size and the extent of clonotype sharing between individuals. To increase sequencing depth and limit assay-specific biases, different laboratories used diverse techniques to prepare libraries and sequence TCR repertoires. Between about 0.8 and 9 billion PBMCs per donor were obtained by leukapheresis. General findings and caveats noted by the study authors: The small number of donors limited the genetic and exposure-history diversity represented. Even with the large sequencing depth, rarefaction of the sorted-subset datasets indicated that sequencing was incomplete. Based on pairwise subsampling, the degree of clonotype sharing among donors was expected to be affected by sequencing depth. Sharing across several donors was observed for 4.5% to 6.5% of naive CD4, 3% to 3.5% of naive CD8, over 2% of memory CD4, and less than 0.45% of memory CD8 clonotypes. Compared with non-shared clonotypes, clonotypes shared by all four sorted-subset donors had higher generation probabilities. Naive subsets generally had larger estimated clonotype richness than memory subsets. Only blood was sampled, and tissue TCR repertoires likely differ from those in blood.

For the CD8 naive samples, CD45RO-negative cells were positively selected for CCR7, yielding a CD45RA+CCR7+ population from which TemRA cells were excluded. The donors were healthy, HIV-negative adults with no recently reported acute infections or vaccinations. Only Caucasian adults living in Nashville, Tennessee, USA were represented among the donors. Blood was obtained by leukapheresis, after which PBMCs were separated by Ficoll-Histopaque density gradient centrifugation and cryopreserved in liquid nitrogen vapor phase. Purity and quantity of every magnetically sorted T cell population were checked by analytical flow cytometry. Genomic DNA was isolated from each sorted fraction and quantified by UV absorbance on a Nanodrop 2000c. In the germline V gene, CDR1 corresponds to LGHNT and CDR2 to FRNRAP. The junction shows trimming of 2 bases on V and 3 bases on J, plus 10 bases between the germline ends. The CDR3 sequence holds 14 residues, the cysteine and phenylalanine included. CDR3 DNA only is kept here, 42 bases in frame from base 1.

Using the deep immunoSEQ assay, multiplex PCR amplified TCR CDR3 regions from genomic DNA. Extracted genomic DNA from each cell subset was spread evenly across all wells of several immunoSEQ 96-well plates, with each plate serving as a replicate. Each replicate PCR for sorted subsets received about 210 ng genomic DNA, equal to roughly 30,000 T cell genomes. Purified libraries were quantified with a Qubit 3.0 fluorometer, sized on a Bioanalyzer 2100, and re-quantified with the KAPA Library Quantification kit. A separate single-read 150-cycle Illumina NextSeq 550 flow cell was used to sequence each immunoSEQ 96-well plate. Per the authors' processing: The immunoSEQ output contained only junctional sequences without quality scores, so filtering could not match that applied to full-length reads. Sequences were annotated with PyIR, a Python wrapper for IgBLAST v1.9, and V/J genes and CDR3 were assigned using IMGT germline references. Any read was removed if the V/J assignment was weak (E-value above 1e-6), the CDR3 was missing, or the read contained stop codons, out-of-frame junctions, or ambiguous translated residues. A V3J clonotype was defined by an identical inferred V gene, J gene, and CDR3 amino acid sequence. Percentage overlap between repertoires was computed as shared unique clonotypes divided by the size of the smaller repertoire. Repertoire richness was assessed with RTK rarefaction, the Chao1 estimator, and Recon v2.1 estimates of unobserved clonotypes. Generation probabilities were computed with OLGA for all TCRbeta clonotypes obtained by the gDNA method from several donors. TCRdb stores this immuneACCESS table with in-frame sequences only. Part of the clones is absent; in the studies checked, under half of the shortfall reflects unresolved V genes, and no reason is known for the rest. Clonal size and the V and J genes are those of that table, whereas D and trimming came from the DNA. The sample has about 1,900,000 clones on record, roughly 94% of them singletons. The ten biggest clones cover 1% to 1.5% of the sample.

Details on this clone: It has no known antigen specificity. No base qualities exist here, and no much larger clone lies one base off it.

The sequence derives from a man aged 18 to 30 in good health. Sequencing was carried out using naive CD8+ T cells sorted from blood. Sample cell subset or site, as interpreted from the label and publication: CD45RA+CCR7+. Recombination linked TRBV12-5 to TRBJ2-5; a tentative D match to TRBD2 spans 5 bases. The sequenced DNA: TGTGCTAGTGGTTTGCTCGGAGGAGAAGAGACCCAGTACTTC. Translated, this is CASGLLGGEETQYF.